One T cell receptor beta chain is described in this entry. Its antigen remains unknown. These data come from a study of cytomegalovirus exposure and HLA in healthy donors. Per the germline V gene, CDR1 is SQVTM and CDR2 is ANQGSEA. The CDR3 has 12 amino acids. V was cut by 6 bases and J by 3 bases, with 12 bases left in between. The PCR was carried out with 60 Vbeta primers and 13 Jbeta primers. Clones were read by immunoSEQ multiplex PCR, and TCRdb kept only the in-frame ones, dropping some. The sample records some 200,000 clones, approximately 80% being singletons. Regarding the study as a whole: The authors listed some 160 TCR beta chains as cytomegalovirus-associated. The majority of CMV-associated TCR beta chains were reported as apparently HLA-restricted in a later analysis.

The receptor comes from a woman aged 18-29 years in good health and CMV-seronegative. Source material: PBMCs. J is TRBJ2-7 and V is TRBV29-1; D possibly corresponds to TRBD2 (5 bases). CDR3 sequence: CSVGLAGYEQYV. The DNA for the CDR3 is TGCAGCGTAGGGCTAGCTGGCTACGAGCAGTACGTC.